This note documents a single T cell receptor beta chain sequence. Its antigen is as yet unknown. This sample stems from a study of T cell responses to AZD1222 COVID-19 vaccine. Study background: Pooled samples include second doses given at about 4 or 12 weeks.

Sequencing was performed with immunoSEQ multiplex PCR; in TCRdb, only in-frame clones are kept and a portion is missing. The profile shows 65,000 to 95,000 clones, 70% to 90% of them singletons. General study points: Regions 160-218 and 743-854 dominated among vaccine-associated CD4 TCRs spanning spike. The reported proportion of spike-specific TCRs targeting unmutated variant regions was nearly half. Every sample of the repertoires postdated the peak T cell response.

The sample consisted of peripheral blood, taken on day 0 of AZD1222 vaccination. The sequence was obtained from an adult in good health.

The CDR3 sequence: CASSYSPGTAGGYTF. CDR3 nucleotide sequence: TGTGCCAGCAGTTACTCCCCAGGGACGGCTGGTGGCTACACCTTC. The rearrangement links TRBV6-5 to TRBJ1-2; a possible D gene is TRBD1 (5 bases). Germline-derived CDR1 and CDR2 are MNHEY and SVGAGI. The CDR3 totals 15 residues. V dropped 0 bases and J dropped 7 bases, with 15 bases sitting between them.